A single sample is the source of the 16 T cell receptor beta chains below, sequenced in a study of blood T cell repertoires in COVID-19. The protocol was immunoSEQ multiplex PCR, while the TCRdb copy is restricted to in-frame clones and leaves out a portion. The repertoire consists of some 58,000 clones, with 80% to 90% occurring once and the leading ten covering roughly 3.5%. Material: peripheral blood. The receptors shown here come from a human donor in a cohort sampled during active COVID-19.

CDR3: CASSVGTGGGKTQYF. CDR3 bases: TGTGCCAGCAGCGTCGGGACAGGGGGTGGGAAGACCCAGTACTTC. The chain joins TRBV2 to TRBJ2-5; 11 bases are a match to TRBD1. Losses at the gene ends were 6 bases for V and 6 bases for J; bases not matched to a gene: 9. Germline V gives CDR1 SNHLY, CDR2 FYNNEI. The CDR3 contains 15 residues.

The CDR3 protein is CASSDHRGLNYGYTF. CDR3 nucleotide sequence: TGTGCCAGCAGTGACCACAGGGGTCTTAACTATGGCTACACCTTC. The J gene is TRBJ1-2, the V gene TRBV25-1; 7 nucleotides agree with TRBD1. Looked up from germline, CDR1 is MGHDK and CDR2 is SYGVNS. V shed 3 bases, J shed 1 base, and the junction held 5 bases outside the gene matches. The CDR3 is 15 amino acids.

The chain joins TRBV18 to TRBJ2-7; TRBD2 is a possible D gene (5 bases). Germline assignment: CDR1 KGHSH and CDR2 LQKENI. V lost 4 bases and J lost 6, with 19 bases in between. This CDR3 spans 15 amino acids. The CDR3: CASSLRGPIEGEQYF. The CDR3 DNA is TGTGCCAGCTCACTCAGAGGGCCCATAGAAGGCGAGCAGTACTTC.

V is TRBV15 and J is TRBJ1-3, with D possibly matching TRBD1 (5 bases). Germline CDR1 and CDR2: LNHNV and YYDKDF (reference sequence). V was clipped by 3 bases and J by 8 bases, with 17 bases between them. The CDR3 is 15 amino acids. CDR3 in amino acids: CATSRARDGGYTIYF. The CDR3 region has the DNA TGTGCCACCAGCAGGGCCAGGGACGGGGGGTACACCATATATTTT.

The CDR3 sequence: CASSRERWRYTF. CDR3 nucleotide sequence: TGTGCCAGCAGCAGGGAGCGGTGGAGATACACCTTC. The chain couples TRBV21-1 to TRBJ1-2. TRBV21-1 is marked as a pseudogene. There are 12 residues in the CDR3.

The chain uses TRBV7-8 and TRBJ2-3, with TRBD2 matching over 8 bases. The CDR3 totals 16 residues. Germline V gene data show CDR1 as SGHVS and CDR2 as FQNEAQ. V was clipped by 7 bases and J by 5 bases; unmatched bases: 14. CDR3 sequence: CASTRSFAGGIDTQYF. The CDR3 region has the DNA TGTGCCAGCACCCGTTCATTCGCGGGAGGAATAGATACGCAGTATTTT.

J is TRBJ2-3 and V is TRBV5-5, with D maybe TRBD2 (6 bases). The CDR3 extends over 15 amino acids. V was cut by 4 bases and J by 1 base, with 13 bases left in between. The germline CDR1 and CDR2 sequences are SGHKS and YYEKEE (reference sequence). The DNA for the CDR3 is TGTGCCAGCAGCAGGCGGGGCGGGGGCACAGATACGCAGTATTTT. This codes for CASSRRGGGTDTQYF.

This clone was seen only once. V and J are TRBV27 and TRBJ2-4; 8 bases are a match to TRBD1. Germline V gene sequence: CDR1 MNHEY, CDR2 SMNVEV (reference sequence). The length of the CDR3 is 12 residues. The junction had 7 bases not matched to a gene; V was cut back by 5 bases and J by 13 bases. CDR3 DNA: TGTGCCAGCAGTCCGGACAGGGCCCGACAGTACTTC. Its translation is CASSPDRARQYF.

CDR3 residues: CASSIPGQPSSGNTIYF. The CDR3 DNA follows: TGTGCCAGTAGTATCCCGGGACAGCCTTCCTCTGGAAACACCATATATTTT. V usage is TRBV19 and J usage is TRBJ1-3, with 7 bases lining up with TRBD1. The CDR3 has 17 residues. V lost 3 bases to trimming and J lost 0 bases; unmatched junction nucleotides: 8. Germline V lookup: CDR1 LNHDA, CDR2 SQIVND (reference sequence).

The V and J genes are TRBV19 and TRBJ1-5; no clear D gene. V lost 2 bases and J lost 3, with 11 bases in between. CDR3 size: 15 residues. Germline V gene lookup returns CDR1 LNHDA and CDR2 SQIVND (reference sequence). CDR3 amino acids: CASSIMPGNNQPQHF. CDR3 nucleotides: TGTGCCAGTAGTATAATGCCCGGGAACAATCAGCCCCAGCATTTT.

The rearrangement uses TRBV4-3 and TRBJ2-1; D is unresolved. V was shortened by 3 bases and J by 10 bases, with 31 bases between the two germline ends. Germline CDR1 is LGHNA and CDR2 is YSLEER. The CDR3 consists of 19 residues. CDR3 sequence: CASSQERRRQTLGGLEQFF. The CDR3 DNA follows: TGCGCCAGCAGCCAGGAGAGGAGACGGCAGACCCTCGGCGGCCTAGAGCAGTTCTTC.

V gene TRBV5-5 combines with J gene TRBJ1-1; D is possibly TRBD1 (5 bases). Trimming removed 1 base from V and 1 base from J, with 20 bases in between. The germline V gene has CDR1 SGHKS and CDR2 YYEKEE (reference sequence). This CDR3 spans 18 amino acids. The CDR3 DNA follows: TGTGCCAGCAGCTTGCTAGGGGCTATAGGAGGGTCGAACACTGAAGCTTTCTTT. Translating it yields CASSLLGAIGGSNTEAFF.

The chain joins TRBV3-1 (or the pseudogene TRBV3-2) to TRBJ1-1; 7 bases line up with TRBD1. Trimming cost V 1 base and J 11 bases; bases outside gene matches: 10. Germline CDR1 and CDR2: LGHDT and YNNKEL (reference sequence). CDR3 length: 14 amino acids. CDR3 nucleotides: TGTGCCAGCAGCCAAGGCGGACAGGCCTGGCACGCTTTCTTT. Its protein is CASSQGGQAWHAFF.

This clone was counted a few times. The chain combines TRBV7-9 with TRBJ2-1, with D unclear. CDR1 SEHNR and CDR2 FQNEAQ come from the germline V gene (reference sequence). V lost 1 base and J 7 bases, leaving 11 bases between the germline ends. There are 14 residues in the CDR3. DNA for the CDR3: TGTGCCAGCAGCTTAGGGTCCCCAGTAAATGAGCAGTTCTTC. The encoded protein is CASSLGSPVNEQFF.

V is TRBV5-1 and J is TRBJ2-2; TRBD1 agrees at 8 bases. The V gene's germline CDR1 is SGHRS and CDR2 YFSETQ. V was pared by 4 bases and J by 6 bases, with 5 bases of the junction left unmatched. The CDR3 sequence is 14 residues long. The CDR3 here is CASSLDRGAGELFF. CDR3 coding DNA: TGCGCCAGCAGCCTCGACAGGGGTGCCGGGGAGCTGTTTTTT.

The chain joins TRBV10-3 to TRBJ2-7; TRBD2 agrees at 13 bases. Germline V lookup: CDR1 ENHRY, CDR2 SYGVKD. The CDR3 extends over 15 amino acids. The ends lost 3 bases at V and 3 bases at J; junction bases unmatched: 2. CDR3: CAISDRTSGSYEQYF. The CDR3 DNA reads TGTGCCATCAGTGATCGGACTAGCGGGAGCTACGAGCAGTACTTC.